The source of this TCR beta chain is a study of blood T cells in healthy people across ages. CDR1 is MNHEY and CDR2 is SMNVEV in the germline V gene (reference sequence). The CDR3 has 16 amino acids. The V end was cut by 5 bases, the J end by 0 bases, with 13 bases between. Sample-barcoded 5' priming and a J-beta primer mix drove a second PCR of about 6 to 11 cycles. TCRdb ran MiXCR on the 5' RACE reads and lists one entry per CDR3 protein. Counted here are some 900,000 distinct CDR3 sequences, 48% occurring once; the ten biggest clones make up around 15%. The J gene is TRBJ1-4, the V gene TRBV27, with D perhaps matching TRBD1 (6 bases). The TCR comes from a man aged 25 to 45 in good health. The specimen sequenced was blood. The CDR3 DNA reads TGTGCCAGCAGTGAGGACAGCCCCGCAACTAATGAAAAACTGTTTTTT. It codes for CASSEDSPATNEKLFF.